The 15 T cell receptor beta chains in this list originate from one sample, sequenced in a study of cytomegalovirus exposure and HLA in healthy donors. PCR was performed using 60 Vbeta and 13 Jbeta primers. Profiled with immunoSEQ multiplex PCR; TCRdb holds only in-frame clones, not every one. The sample lists around 250,000 clones, 80% to 85% occurring once. Material: PBMCs. The receptors derive from a woman aged 55-70 years in good health and CMV-seropositive.

In its sample, this clone was seen a few times. The chain combines TRBV19 with TRBJ2-2; D is uncertain. V lost 3 bases, J lost 1 base, and 6 bases lay in between. The CDR3 loop spans 14 amino acids. The germline CDR1 and CDR2 sequences are LNHDA and SQIVND (reference sequence). This CDR3 reads CASSINKNTGELFF. The CDR3 DNA reads as TGTGCCAGTAGTATTAACAAGAACACCGGGGAGCTGTTTTTT.

The chain combines TRBV5-1 with TRBJ2-3; 8 positions agree with TRBD2. Germline assignment: CDR1 SGHRS and CDR2 YFSETQ. V dropped 2 bases and J dropped 3; count of bases not matched to a gene: 5. The CDR3 has 15 amino acids. The CDR3 DNA is TGCGCCAGCAGCTTATACGGGAGGGGTACAGATACGCAGTATTTT. This sequence encodes CASSLYGRGTDTQYF.

There are a few counts of this clone. CDR3 in amino acids: CASSFPEGPQHF. The DNA of the CDR3 is TGTGCCAGCAGCTTCCCGGAGGGGCCCCAGCATTTT. This chain uses TRBV7-6 with TRBJ1-5; no clear D. V was pared by 3 bases and J by 9 bases, with 9 bases between. This CDR3 has 12 residues. Per the germline V gene, CDR1 is SGHVS and CDR2 is FNYEAQ.

V gene TRBV28 combines with J gene TRBJ2-1, with 9 bases identical to TRBD2. The CDR3 loop spans 16 amino acids. J gave up 0 bases and V 8 bases, and 8 bases lay outside the gene matches. Germline loops: CDR1 MDHEN, CDR2 SYDVKM. CDR3 protein: CASYNLAGSSYNEQFF. Written as DNA, the CDR3 is TGTGCCAGCTACAACCTAGCGGGAAGCTCCTACAATGAGCAGTTCTTC.

The chain carries TRBV9 and TRBJ2-1, with 9 nucleotides matching TRBD1. Germline lookup yields CDR1 SGDLS and CDR2 YYNGEE. V dropped 4 bases and J dropped 5; count of bases not matched to a gene: 7. The CDR3 is 15 residues long. CDR3 in DNA: TGTGCCAGCAGCCCCCGACAGGGGGGTAACAATGAGCAGTTCTTC. This encodes CASSPRQGGNNEQFF.

There are a few counts of this clone. CDR3 amino acids: CASTLGGVYQETQYF. The CDR3 bases are TGTGCCAGCACCCTGGGCGGGGTGTACCAAGAGACCCAGTACTTC. The chain couples TRBV6-6 to TRBJ2-5, with D tentatively TRBD2 (6 bases). Germline V CDR1 and CDR2: MNHNY, SVGAGI (reference sequence). Trimming pared 7 bases from V and 0 bases from J, leaving 15 bases between. The CDR3 totals 15 residues.

Turning to this clone: Germline is not matched at one junction end, which may reflect a read error. The chain has TRBV7-7 and TRBJ2-5, with TRBD2 matching over 7 bases. Germline V gives CDR1 SSHAT, CDR2 FNYEAQ (reference sequence). This CDR3 has 17 amino acids. The CDR3 coding sequence is TGTGCTAGCAGCTTGGGACTACCGACTAGCCCACAAGAGACCCAGTACTTC. Translated: CASSLGLPTSPQETQYF.

A single count supports this clone. The chain carries TRBV18 and TRBJ2-3; 7 bases fit TRBD2. The length of the CDR3 is 16 residues. Germline V gene lookup returns CDR1 KGHSH and CDR2 LQKENI. Trimming at V came to 0 bases and at J to 0 bases, leaving 3 bases not matched to a gene. Here the CDR3 reads CASSPPSGASTDTQYF. The DNA for the CDR3 is TGTGCCAGCTCACCACCCAGCGGGGCTAGCACAGATACGCAGTATTTT. The full variable domain, rest sourced from reference TRBV18 and TRBJ2-3, is NAGVMQNPRHLVRRRGQEARLRCSPMKGHSHVYWYRQLPEEGLKFMVYLQKENIIDESGMPKERFSAEFPKEGPSILRIQQVVRGDSAAYFCASSPPSGASTDTQYFGPGTRLTVL.

The gene calls are TRBV9 and TRBJ2-1; a possible D gene is TRBD1 (6 bases). The CDR3 is 15 residues long. Germline V gene lookup returns CDR1 SGDLS and CDR2 YYNGEE. Trimming removed 0 bases at V and 8 bases at J, with 15 bases between. The CDR3 DNA reads as TGTGCCAGCAGCGTAGGGGGACACACCGTGGATGAGCAGTTCTTC. It encodes CASSVGGHTVDEQFF.

V usage is TRBV20-1 and J usage is TRBJ2-7, with 7 positions matching TRBD1. The V gene end was trimmed by 5 bases and the J gene end by 4 bases; junction bases not matched to a gene: 2. The CDR3 has 11 amino acids. The V gene's germline CDR1 is DFQATT and CDR2 SNEGSKA (reference sequence). The chain's CDR3 is CSAPQGYEQYF. The CDR3 nucleotides read TGCAGTGCTCCACAGGGGTACGAGCAGTACTTC.

The chain is built from TRBV5-4 and TRBJ2-7, with D perhaps matching TRBD2 (6 bases). The CDR3 totals 14 residues. Between the trimmed V and J ends, which lost 4 bases and 2 bases, there was a span of 13 bases. The germline V gene encodes CDR1 SGHNT and CDR2 YYREEE (reference sequence). CDR3 nucleotide sequence: TGTGCCAGCAGCACGCGGGGCGGAGCCTACGAGCAGTACTTC. Its translation: CASSTRGGAYEQYF.

V and J are TRBV7-6 and TRBJ2-5; D is uncertain. CDR3 length: 16 amino acids. V was shortened by 1 base and J by 0 bases, with 12 bases between the two germline ends. Germline V gives CDR1 SGHVS, CDR2 FNYEAQ. CDR3 nucleotides: TGTGCCAGCAGCTTAGTTCACAGTTTTTACCAAGAGACCCAGTACTTC. Its translation is CASSLVHSFYQETQYF.

The chain employs TRBV4-1 and TRBJ2-1; 7 nucleotides align to TRBD2. CDR1 and CDR2 (germline): MGHRA, YSYEKL. CDR3 size: 14 residues. With 1 base clipped from V and 9 bases from J, the junction kept 6 bases outside the gene matches. This chain's CDR3 is CASSQAGWEGEQFF. CDR3 nucleotides: TGCGCCAGCAGCCAAGCTGGCTGGGAGGGTGAGCAGTTCTTC.

This rearrangement joins TRBV4-1 to TRBJ2-7; D perhaps matches TRBD1 (6 bases). The CDR3 extends over 17 amino acids. The V end lost 1 base, the J end lost 1 base, and 17 bases lay between the germline ends. Germline V lookup: CDR1 MGHRA, CDR2 YSYEKL. The CDR3 reads CASSQVVIRDKSYEQYF. The DNA for the CDR3 is TGCGCCAGCAGCCAAGTGGTCATCCGGGACAAGTCCTACGAGCAGTACTTC.

The chain has TRBV7-6 and TRBJ2-1, with 16 bases lining up with TRBD2. Germline-derived CDR1 and CDR2 are SGHVS and FNYEAQ. Trimming removed 2 bases from V and 4 bases from J; junction bases left unmatched: 11. The CDR3 consists of 20 residues. This CDR3 is CASSLTPGLAGGPRYNEQFF. DNA for the CDR3: TGTGCCAGCAGCTTAACACCGGGACTAGCGGGAGGGCCGAGGTACAATGAGCAGTTCTTC.